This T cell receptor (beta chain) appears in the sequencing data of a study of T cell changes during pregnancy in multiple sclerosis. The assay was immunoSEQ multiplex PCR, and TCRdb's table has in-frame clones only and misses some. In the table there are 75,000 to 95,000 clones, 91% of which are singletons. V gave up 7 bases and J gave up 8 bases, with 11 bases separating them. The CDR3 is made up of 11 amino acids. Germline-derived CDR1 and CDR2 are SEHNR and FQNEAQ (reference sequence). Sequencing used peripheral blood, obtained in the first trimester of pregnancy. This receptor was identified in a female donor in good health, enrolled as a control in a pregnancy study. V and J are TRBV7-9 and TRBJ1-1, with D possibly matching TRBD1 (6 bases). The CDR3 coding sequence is TGTGCCAGCAACCTCGGACAGGAAGCTTTCTTT. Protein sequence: CASNLGQEAFF.